The 24 T cell receptor beta chains below were found in one sample sequenced in a study of high-grade serous ovarian cancer treatment subgroups. Tumor samples were obtained before definitive surgery or chemotherapy. The repertoire was sequenced with immunoSEQ multiplex PCR; TCRdb's copy has only in-frame clones and lacks some. Found here are roughly 15,000 clones, roughly nine tenths of them singletons; the top ten hold over 5.5%. The sequencing input was tumor tissue. These receptors all stem from a human donor with high-grade serous ovarian cancer.

This clone came up a few times. The chain has TRBV7-8 and TRBJ1-1, with D tentatively TRBD1 (5 bases). Per the germline V gene, CDR1 is SGHVS and CDR2 is FQNEAQ. CDR3 length: 14 residues. Trimming stripped 0 bases from V and 11 bases from J, with 16 bases between. The CDR3 DNA reads TGTGCCAGCAGCTTAGCGGTAGGGGCTCGGGACGCTTTCTTT. This gives the protein CASSLAVGARDAFF.

The genes are TRBV11-2 and TRBJ2-1; 10 bases map to TRBD2. With V trimmed by 5 bases and J by 8 bases, 9 bases remained unmatched. This CDR3 spans 15 amino acids. CDR1 and CDR2 (germline): SGHAT, FQNNGV. CDR3 residues: CASSRAMGTSDEQFF. CDR3 sequence (DNA): TGTGCCAGCAGCCGGGCAATGGGGACTAGCGATGAGCAGTTCTTC.

The V and J genes are TRBV7-8 and TRBJ2-1, with 7 bases aligning to TRBD2. Trimming cost V 6 bases and J 3 bases; bases outside gene matches: 11. Germline V gene sequence: CDR1 SGHVS, CDR2 FQNEAQ. The CDR3 sequence is 16 residues long. The CDR3: CASRPRSAGSYNEQFF. The CDR3 DNA reads TGTGCCAGCAGACCAAGATCAGCGGGAAGCTACAATGAGCAGTTCTTC.

The chain recombines TRBV11-2 with TRBJ2-7, with D hard to call. Between the trimmed V and J ends, which lost 3 bases and 2 bases, there was a span of 11 bases. The CDR3 spans 14 residues. CDR1 and CDR2 (germline): SGHAT, FQNNGV. CDR3 sequence (DNA): TGTGCCAGCAGCTTGCCAGGATCGACCTACGAGCAGTACTTC. It codes for CASSLPGSTYEQYF.

This chain joins TRBV2 and TRBJ1-2; D not resolved. Trimming removed 0 bases at V and 4 bases at J, with 9 bases between. Germline CDR1 and CDR2: SNHLY and FYNNEI. The CDR3 sequence is 14 residues long. The CDR3 bases are TGTGCCAGCAGTGAAGCAGGTTTTAGCTATGGCTACACCTTC. It encodes CASSEAGFSYGYTF.

In its sample, this clone was seen a few times. DNA for the CDR3: TGTGCCAGCAGAAGGACTAGCGGGGGACGCACCGGGGAGCTGTTTTTT. It yields the protein CASRRTSGGRTGELFF. This rearrangement joins TRBV7-8 to TRBJ2-2; TRBD2 agrees at 13 bases. CDR1 SGHVS and CDR2 FQNEAQ come from the germline V gene. After removal of 6 bases from V and 4 bases from J, the junction contained 5 bases not matched to a gene. The CDR3 totals 16 residues.

The V call is TRBV5-1, the J call TRBJ2-3; TRBD2 agrees at 10 bases. V trimming: 2 bases; J trimming: 0 bases; junction bases outside the gene matches: 9. The germline V gene has CDR1 SGHRS and CDR2 YFSETQ. The CDR3 extends over 18 amino acids. The CDR3 DNA is TGCGCCAGCAGCTTCAGCTGGCTAGCGGGGGCCAGCACAGATACGCAGTATTTT. Translating it yields CASSFSWLAGASTDTQYF.

The chain recombines TRBV5-1 with TRBJ2-3; possible D gene TRBD1, 5 bases. The CDR3 has 13 residues. Trimming removed 9 bases from V and 4 bases from J, with 15 bases in between. Germline loops: CDR1 SGHRS, CDR2 YFSETQ. The CDR3 sequence: CATRTPLADTQYF. CDR3 nucleotides: TGCGCCACTCGGACACCCCTTGCAGATACGCAGTATTTT.

The V and J genes are TRBV28 and TRBJ2-1; 14 bases align to TRBD2. The CDR3 is made up of 19 amino acids. V gave up 5 bases and J gave up 4 bases; unmatched junction bases: 13. Germline CDR1 MDHEN, CDR2 SYDVKM. CDR3 sequence (DNA): TGTGCCAGCAGTCCTCTGACTAGCGGGGGGGGTTTGGGGTACAATGAGCAGTTCTTC. Its translation is CASSPLTSGGGLGYNEQFF.

V and J are TRBV19 and TRBJ2-1; D uncertain. This CDR3 spans 11 amino acids. Germline CDR1 LNHDA, CDR2 SQIVND (reference sequence). Trimming removed 5 bases at V and 10 bases at J, with 9 bases between. The CDR3 region has the DNA TGTGCCAGTAGTCGAGAGTTGGAGCAGTTCTTC. It encodes CASSRELEQFF.

This clone is a singleton in its sample. This sequence joins TRBV11-3 and TRBJ1-6; the D is unclear. Germline assignment: CDR1 SGHNT and CDR2 YENEEA. V shed 1 base and J shed 9 bases, with 7 bases lying between them. The CDR3 runs to 13 residues. CDR3 in DNA: TGTGCCAGCAGCTTAGCGCCGGGTTCACCCCTCCACTTT. Protein product: CASSLAPGSPLHF. The full variable domain, completed using reference TRBV11-3 and TRBJ1-6, is EAGVVQSPRYKIIEKKQPVAFWCNPISGHNTLYWYLQNLGQGPELLIRYENEEAVDDSQLPKDRFSAERLKGVDSTLKIQPAELGDSAVYLCASSLAPGSPLHFGNGTRLTVT.

Only a few counts were recorded for this clone. V and J are TRBV13 and TRBJ1-2; no definite D call. V gave up 1 base and J gave up 4 bases, with 4 bases separating them. The CDR3 spans 12 residues. The V gene's germline CDR1 is PRHDT and CDR2 FYEKMQ (reference sequence). The CDR3 DNA follows: TGTGCCAGCAGCTTAGTTCTCTATGGCTACACCTTC. It specifies CASSLVLYGYTF.

The J gene is TRBJ1-2, the V gene TRBV5-5; 9 bases map to TRBD1. Germline lookup yields CDR1 SGHKS and CDR2 YYEKEE (reference sequence). The CDR3 is 14 amino acids. The ends lost 5 bases at V and 2 bases at J; junction bases unmatched: 4. CDR3 amino acids: CASRPTGGNYGYTF. The CDR3 region has the DNA TGTGCCAGCAGGCCCACAGGGGGCAACTATGGCTACACCTTC.

V is TRBV29-1 and J is TRBJ2-1; the D gene is possibly TRBD2 (7 bases). The length of the CDR3 is 13 residues. From germline, CDR1 is SQVTM and CDR2 ANQGSEA. V was trimmed by 0 bases and J by 8 bases, leaving 11 bases between them. The CDR3, as DNA: TGCAGCGTTGAAGAGGGGGGGCGTCATGAGCAGTTCTTC. Its protein is CSVEEGGRHEQFF.

The chain's CDR3 is CASRRDRGVDTQYF. CDR3 coding DNA: TGTGCCAGCAGGAGGGACAGGGGGGTAGATACGCAGTATTTT. The chain joins TRBV6-1 to TRBJ2-3, with TRBD1 identical over 11 bases. V lost 6 bases, J lost 5 bases, and 4 bases stayed unmatched. This CDR3 spans 14 amino acids. Germline lookup yields CDR1 MNHNS and CDR2 SASEGT.

The chain links TRBV5-1 to TRBJ2-3; D possibly corresponds to TRBD1 (6 bases). There are 16 residues in the CDR3. V shed 0 bases and J shed 3 bases, with 14 bases lying between them. In germline, CDR1 is SGHRS, CDR2 YFSETQ. CDR3 coding DNA: TGCGCCAGCAGCTTGGGTGGGCAGGGGTTAACAGATACGCAGTATTTT. This gives the protein CASSLGGQGLTDTQYF. Based on the CDR3 plus reference TRBV5-1 and TRBJ2-3, the full variable domain is KAGVTQTPRYLIKTRGQQVTLSCSPISGHRSVSWYQQTPGQGLQFLFEYFSETQRNKGNFPGRFSGRQFSNSRSEMNVSTLELGDSALYLCASSLGGQGLTDTQYFGPGTRLTVL.

CDR3 in DNA: TGCGCCAGCAGCCAAGCCGGGGATGAGCAGTTCTTC. Protein sequence: CASSQAGDEQFF. V usage is TRBV4-1 and J usage is TRBJ2-1, with D maybe TRBD2 (5 bases). V was trimmed by 1 base and J by 8 bases, leaving 6 bases between them. The germline CDR1 and CDR2 sequences are MGHRA and YSYEKL. This CDR3 contains 12 residues.

The chain is built from TRBV19 and TRBJ2-4, with TRBD1 identical over 9 bases. Germline V gene sequence: CDR1 LNHDA, CDR2 SQIVND (reference sequence). The CDR3 is 15 residues long. V dropped 3 bases and J dropped 8; count of bases not matched to a gene: 8. The CDR3 protein is CASSILGQGRDIQYF. The CDR3 coding sequence is TGTGCCAGTAGTATCCTTGGACAGGGGAGGGACATTCAGTACTTC. The entire variable domain, with the rest obtained from reference TRBV19 and TRBJ2-4, is as follows: DGGITQSPKYLFRKEGQNVTLSCEQNLNHDAMYWYRQDPGQGLRLIYYSQIVNDFQKGDIAEGYSVSREKKESFPLTVTSAQKNPTAFYLCASSILGQGRDIQYFGAGTRLSVL.

The chain couples TRBV5-5 to TRBJ1-1; D is unresolved. Germline CDR1 is SGHKS and CDR2 is YYEKEE (reference sequence). V lost 4 bases and J lost 1, with 17 bases in between. This CDR3 region has 16 residues. This chain's CDR3 is CASSVGVGSENTEAFF. In nucleotides, the CDR3 is TGTGCCAGCAGCGTGGGAGTAGGGAGCGAGAACACTGAAGCTTTCTTT.

This rearrangement joins TRBV19 to TRBJ1-3, with TRBD1 matching over 8 bases. Unmatched junction bases numbered 7, after V lost 6 bases and J lost 0 bases. In germline, CDR1 is LNHDA, CDR2 SQIVND (reference sequence). CDR3 size: 16 residues. The CDR3 here is CASRWTGLFSGNTIYF. CDR3 sequence (DNA): TGTGCCAGTAGATGGACAGGGCTTTTCTCTGGAAACACCATATATTTT.

This clone has only a few counts. The chain is built from TRBV5-1 and TRBJ1-5; 9 nucleotides agree with TRBD1. The CDR3 loop spans 14 amino acids. The trim removed 4 bases at V and 4 bases at J, leaving 3 bases unmatched. Per the germline V gene, CDR1 is SGHRS and CDR2 is YFSETQ. Written as DNA, the CDR3 is TGCGCCAGCAGCCCCGGACAGGGGAATCAGCCCCAGCATTTT. Its protein is CASSPGQGNQPQHF.

The V gene is TRBV7-2, the J gene TRBJ1-4; the match to TRBD1 covers 8 bases. Germline loops: CDR1 SGHTA, CDR2 FQGNSA. Trimming removed 3 bases from V and 8 bases from J; junction bases left unmatched: 8. There are 15 residues in the CDR3. The CDR3 sequence: CASSFLGQVGEKLFF. CDR3 in DNA: TGTGCCAGCAGCTTCCTGGGACAGGTGGGGGAAAAACTGTTTTTT.

This clone has only a few counts. The chain has TRBV6-4 and TRBJ2-1; the D gene is possibly TRBD1 (6 bases). Germline V CDR1 and CDR2: MRHNA, SNTAGT. The CDR3 is made up of 13 amino acids. V lost 4 bases to trimming and J lost 9 bases, with 13 bases between them. CDR3 nucleotide sequence: TGTGCCAGCAGTGTAACAACAGGGATTGAGCAGTTCTTC. Its protein is CASSVTTGIEQFF.

This rearrangement joins TRBV29-1 to TRBJ2-3; D is unresolved. The germline V gene encodes CDR1 SQVTM and CDR2 ANQGSEA. Trimming took 6 bases from V and 6 from J, leaving 10 bases between them. There are 11 residues in the CDR3. The CDR3 nucleotides are TGCAGCGTAGAACTCGTGGATACGCAGTATTTT. Encoded protein: CSVELVDTQYF.